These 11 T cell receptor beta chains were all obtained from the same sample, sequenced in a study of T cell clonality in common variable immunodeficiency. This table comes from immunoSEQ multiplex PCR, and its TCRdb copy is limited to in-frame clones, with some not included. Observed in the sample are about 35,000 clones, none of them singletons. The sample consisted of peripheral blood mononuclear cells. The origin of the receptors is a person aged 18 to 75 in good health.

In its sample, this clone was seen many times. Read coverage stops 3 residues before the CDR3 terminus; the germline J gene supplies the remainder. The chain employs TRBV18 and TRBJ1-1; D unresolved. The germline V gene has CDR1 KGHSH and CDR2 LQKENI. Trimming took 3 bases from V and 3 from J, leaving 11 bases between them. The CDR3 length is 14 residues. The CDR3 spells CASSPGAGDTEAFF. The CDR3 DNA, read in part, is TGTGCCAGCTCACCGGGTGCCGGGGACACTGAA.

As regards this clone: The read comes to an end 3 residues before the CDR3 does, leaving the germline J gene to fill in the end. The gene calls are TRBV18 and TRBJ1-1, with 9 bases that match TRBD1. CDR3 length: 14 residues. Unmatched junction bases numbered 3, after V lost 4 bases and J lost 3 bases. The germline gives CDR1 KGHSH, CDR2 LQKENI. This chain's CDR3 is CASSQWTGDTEAFF. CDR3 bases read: TGTGCCAGCTCACAATGGACAGGGGACACTGAA.

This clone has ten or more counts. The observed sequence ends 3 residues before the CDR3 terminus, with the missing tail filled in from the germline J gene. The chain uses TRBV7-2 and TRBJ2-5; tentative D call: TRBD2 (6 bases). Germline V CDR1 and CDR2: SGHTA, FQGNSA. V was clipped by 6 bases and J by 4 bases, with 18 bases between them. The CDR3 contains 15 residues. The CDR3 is CASSYAGLLVETQYF. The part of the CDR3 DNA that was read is TGTGCCAGCAGTTACGCGGGACTTTTAGTAGAGACC.

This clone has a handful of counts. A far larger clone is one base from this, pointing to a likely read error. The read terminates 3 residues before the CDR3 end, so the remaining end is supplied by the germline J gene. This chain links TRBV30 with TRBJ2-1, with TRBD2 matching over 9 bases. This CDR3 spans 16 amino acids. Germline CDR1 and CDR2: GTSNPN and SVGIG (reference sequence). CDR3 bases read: TGTGCCTCGAGTAGAGCTAGCGGGATAATGAGTAATGAG. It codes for CASSRASGIMSNE. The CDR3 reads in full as CASSRASGIMSNEQFF.

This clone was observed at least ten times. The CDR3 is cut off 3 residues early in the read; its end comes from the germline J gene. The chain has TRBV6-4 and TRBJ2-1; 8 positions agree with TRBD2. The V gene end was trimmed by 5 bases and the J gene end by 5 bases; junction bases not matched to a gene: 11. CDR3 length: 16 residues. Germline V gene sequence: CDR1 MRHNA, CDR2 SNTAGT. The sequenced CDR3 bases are TGTGCCAGCAGTAGGTCAGCGGGAGCATCCAACAATGAG. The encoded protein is CASSRSAGASNNE. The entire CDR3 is CASSRSAGASNNEQFF.

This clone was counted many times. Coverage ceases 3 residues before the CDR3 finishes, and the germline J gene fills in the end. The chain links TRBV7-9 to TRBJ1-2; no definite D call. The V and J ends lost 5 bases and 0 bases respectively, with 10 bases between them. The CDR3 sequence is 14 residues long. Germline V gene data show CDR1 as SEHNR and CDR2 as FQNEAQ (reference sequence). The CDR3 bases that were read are TGTGCCAGCAGCCCCTTGACATCTAACTATGGC. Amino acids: CASSPLTSNYG. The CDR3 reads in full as CASSPLTSNYGYTF. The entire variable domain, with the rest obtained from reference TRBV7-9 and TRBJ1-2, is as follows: DTGVSQNPRHKITKRGQNVTFRCDPISEHNRLYWYRQTLGQGPEFLTYFQNEAQLEKSRLLSDRFSAERPKGSFSTLEIQRTEQGDSAMYLCASSPLTSNYGYTFGSGTRLTVV.

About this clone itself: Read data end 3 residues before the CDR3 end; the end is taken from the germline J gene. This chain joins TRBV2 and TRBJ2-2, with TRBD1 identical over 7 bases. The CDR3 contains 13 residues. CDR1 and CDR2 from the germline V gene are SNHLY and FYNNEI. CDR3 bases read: TGTGCCAGTCGACAGGGCGGTTCTTCACCG. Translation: CASRQGGSSP. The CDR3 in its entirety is CASRQGGSSPLFF.

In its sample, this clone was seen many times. The CDR3 loop reads CASRRTGEETQYF. The CDR3 bases that were read are TGTGCCAGCAGGCGGACAGGGGAAGAGACC. The genes are TRBV28 and TRBJ2-5, with 9 bases that match TRBD1. The read comes to an end 3 residues before the CDR3 does, leaving the germline J gene to fill in the end. Unmatched junction bases numbered 2, after V lost 6 bases and J lost 3 bases. The germline V gene has CDR1 MDHEN and CDR2 SYDVKM. The CDR3 is 13 residues long.

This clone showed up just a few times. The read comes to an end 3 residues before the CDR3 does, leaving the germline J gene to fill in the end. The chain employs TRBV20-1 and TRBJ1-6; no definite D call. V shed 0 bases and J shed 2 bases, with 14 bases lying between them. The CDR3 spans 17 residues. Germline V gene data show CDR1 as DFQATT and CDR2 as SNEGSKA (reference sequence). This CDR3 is CSARDHGVSPYNSPLHF. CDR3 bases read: TGCAGTGCTAGAGATCACGGGGTTAGCCCCTATAATTCACCC.

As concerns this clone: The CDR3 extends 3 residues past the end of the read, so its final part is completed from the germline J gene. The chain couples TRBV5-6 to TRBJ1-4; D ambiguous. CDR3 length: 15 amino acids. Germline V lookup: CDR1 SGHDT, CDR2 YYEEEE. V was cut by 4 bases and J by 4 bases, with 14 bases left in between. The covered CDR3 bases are TGTGCCAGCAGCCCGTTAGCGTCTCATAATGAAAAA. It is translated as CASSPLASHNEK. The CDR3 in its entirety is CASSPLASHNEKLFF.

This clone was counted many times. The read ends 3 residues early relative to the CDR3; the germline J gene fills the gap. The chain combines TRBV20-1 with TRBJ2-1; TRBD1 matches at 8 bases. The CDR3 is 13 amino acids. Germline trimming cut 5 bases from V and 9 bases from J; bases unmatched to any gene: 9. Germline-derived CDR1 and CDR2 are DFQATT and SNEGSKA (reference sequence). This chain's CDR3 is CSAAGDRSVEQFF. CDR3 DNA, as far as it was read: TGCAGTGCTGCTGGGGACAGGTCGGTTGAG.